This T cell receptor (beta chain) is drawn from a study of shared clonotypes between healthy human individuals. Study-level points and caveats: Clonotype sharing among the donors was expected to vary with sequencing depth. Limited genetic and exposure-history diversity came from having few donors.

The V end was cut by 5 bases, the J end by 6 bases, with 17 bases between. This CDR3 has 15 amino acids. From germline, CDR1 is SNHLY and CDR2 FYNNEI. Only in-frame clones appear in the TCRdb table, and some are missing; sequencing was by immunoSEQ multiplex PCR. The sample has about 680,000 clones; around 72% are singletons. Concerning this clone: As yet, its antigen is unknown.

The sequenced sample consisted of memory CD4+ T cells sorted from blood. Subset given: CD45RA-negative fraction. The gene calls are TRBV2 and TRBJ1-5; no clear D gene. This clonotype was obtained from a woman aged 25 to 39 in good health. Written as DNA, the CDR3 is TGTGCCAGCAGTCAACAACTCGGTGAGGTTCAGCCCCAGCATTTT. It codes for CASSQQLGEVQPQHF.